Listed below are T cell receptor beta chains from one sample, sequenced in a study of T-cell reconstitution after alpha-beta-depleted transplantation in children. TCRdb itself ran the PCR reads through MiXCR, one entry per CDR3 protein. The sample has 140,000 to 150,000 distinct CDR3 sequences; roughly 8.8% are singletons. The sequences come from PBMCs, mostly from graft donor cells, collected 180 days after TCRalphabeta/CD19-depleted stem cell transplant. The origin of the receptors is a female patient aged 2 to 10 who had a stem cell transplant for congenital amegakaryocytic thrombocytopenia, so the T cells may come from the graft donor. CDR3s include the opening cysteine and the closing phenylalanine or tryptophan. A D gene is named only where the DNA matches it firmly. A row's size may be missing; if present it is once, few, many or a size class.

d_gene: .; v_gene: TRBV18; j_gene: TRBJ1-3; abundance: many; CDR3nt: TGTGCCAGCTCATCCGGGGGAAACACCATATATTTT; CDR3aa: CASSSGGNTIYF
d_gene: .; v_gene: TRBV5-1; j_gene: TRBJ2-1; abundance: many; CDR3nt: TGCGCCAGCAGCTTCGGTGGGTTTAAAGCGGGAGATAACAGGGGCTCCTACAATGAGCAGTTCTTC; CDR3aa: CASSFGGFKAGDNRGSYNEQFF
d_gene: .; v_gene: TRBV7-2; j_gene: TRBJ2-3; abundance: many; CDR3nt: TGTGCCAGCAGCTTAAGGTTCAGCTACACAGATACGCAGTATTTT; CDR3aa: CASSLRFSYTDTQYF
d_gene: .; v_gene: TRBV20-1; j_gene: TRBJ2-5; abundance: many; CDR3nt: TGCAGTGCTAGGAAAGAGACCCAGTACTTC; CDR3aa: CSARKETQYF
d_gene: .; v_gene: TRBV14; j_gene: TRBJ1-6; abundance: many; CDR3nt: TGTGCCAGCAGCCAAGCTTTGAACTCCTATAATTCACCCCTCCACTTT; CDR3aa: CASSQALNSYNSPLHF
d_gene: .; v_gene: TRBV18; j_gene: TRBJ1-1; abundance: .; CDR3nt: TGTGCCACCTCTCTTTTGGGGCTGGAGACTGAAGCTTTCTTT; CDR3aa: CATSLLGLETEAFF
d_gene: .; v_gene: TRBV29-1; j_gene: TRBJ2-2; abundance: many; CDR3nt: TGCAGCGTTGATTTATCTAGCGCAAACACCGGGGAGCTGTTTTTT; CDR3aa: CSVDLSSANTGELFF
d_gene: .; v_gene: TRBV12-3/TRBV12-4; j_gene: TRBJ1-3; abundance: many; CDR3nt: TGTGCCAACCAGGGGTGGGGAAACACCATATATTTT; CDR3aa: CANQGWGNTIYF
d_gene: .; v_gene: TRBV6-1; j_gene: TRBJ2-7; abundance: few; CDR3nt: TGTGCCAGAAACAGGGATTCCTACGAGCAGTACTTC; CDR3aa: CARNRDSYEQYF
d_gene: .; v_gene: TRBV5-1; j_gene: TRBJ2-6; abundance: .; CDR3nt: TGCGTCAGCAGCTTGGGCTGGCTTGGGGCCAACGTCCTGACTTTC; CDR3aa: CVSSLGWLGANVLTF
d_gene: .; v_gene: TRBV12-3/TRBV12-4; j_gene: TRBJ2-1; abundance: few; CDR3nt: TGTGCCAGCAGTTTAGACCTGGGACCACGGCCCTACAATGAGCAGTTCTTC; CDR3aa: CASSLDLGPRPYNEQFF
d_gene: .; v_gene: TRBV7-2; j_gene: TRBJ2-1; abundance: many; CDR3nt: TGTGCCAGCAGCTTTGGGCCCCCCAATGAGCAGTTCTTC; CDR3aa: CASSFGPPNEQFF
d_gene: .; v_gene: TRBV21-1; j_gene: TRBJ1-5; abundance: many; CDR3nt: TGTGCCAGCAGCAAAACAGGGATGATCCGCAATCAGCCCCAGCATTTT; CDR3aa: CASSKTGMIRNQPQHF
d_gene: TRBD2; v_gene: TRBV12-3/TRBV12-4; j_gene: TRBJ2-5; abundance: many; CDR3nt: TGTGCCAGCAGTCTTCTAGCGGGAAAAGAGACCCAGTACTTC; CDR3aa: CASSLLAGKETQYF
d_gene: TRBD2; v_gene: TRBV29-1; j_gene: TRBJ2-3; abundance: many; CDR3nt: TGCAGCGCCCGAGGGGGTAGCGGGAGGACAGATACGCAGTATTTT; CDR3aa: CSARGGSGRTDTQYF
d_gene: TRBD2; v_gene: TRBV3-1; j_gene: TRBJ2-3; abundance: .; CDR3nt: TGTGCCAGCAGCCAAGGAGTAGCGGGAGATACGCAGTATTTT; CDR3aa: CASSQGVAGDTQYF
d_gene: .; v_gene: TRBV11-2; j_gene: TRBJ2-3; abundance: many; CDR3nt: TGTGCCAGCAGCTTAATAGCCCCGATGGGGCAGTATTTT; CDR3aa: CASSLIAPMGQYF
d_gene: .; v_gene: TRBV5-5; j_gene: TRBJ1-5; abundance: many; CDR3nt: TGTGCCAGCAGCTGGACAGTGGATAGCAATCAGCCCCAGCATTTT; CDR3aa: CASSWTVDSNQPQHF
d_gene: .; v_gene: TRBV5-1; j_gene: TRBJ1-2; abundance: few; CDR3nt: TGCGCCAGCAGCTTTACAGCTAACTATGGCTACACCTTC; CDR3aa: CASSFTANYGYTF
d_gene: TRBD2; v_gene: TRBV5-6; j_gene: TRBJ2-5; abundance: .; CDR3nt: TGTGCCAGCAGCTTGAGAATGCGGGAGACGGAGTACTTC; CDR3aa: CASSLRMRETEYF
d_gene: TRBD1; v_gene: TRBV5-6; j_gene: TRBJ2-1; abundance: few; CDR3nt: TGTGCCAGCAGCTTGGTGGGACAGAGCTCCTACAATGAGCAGTTCTTC; CDR3aa: CASSLVGQSSYNEQFF
d_gene: .; v_gene: TRBV18; j_gene: TRBJ1-2; abundance: many; CDR3nt: TGTGCCAGCTCACCACTTACTACCACAGCGTCCTATGGCTACACCTTC; CDR3aa: CASSPLTTTASYGYTF
d_gene: TRBD1; v_gene: TRBV28; j_gene: TRBJ2-7; abundance: many; CDR3nt: TGTGCCAGCAGTTTCCGTTTCAGGGGGAAAATTGGATACGAGCAGTACTTC; CDR3aa: CASSFRFRGKIGYEQYF
d_gene: .; v_gene: TRBV3-1; j_gene: TRBJ2-3; abundance: many; CDR3nt: TGTGCCAGCAGCCGATCCCCGGGGACAGATACGCAGTATTTT; CDR3aa: CASSRSPGTDTQYF
d_gene: .; v_gene: TRBV5-1; j_gene: TRBJ2-2; abundance: many; CDR3nt: TGCGCCAGCAGCCTTACCCCAAGGACCTACACCGGGGAGCTGTTTTTT; CDR3aa: CASSLTPRTYTGELFF
d_gene: .; v_gene: TRBV11-2; j_gene: TRBJ2-7; abundance: .; CDR3nt: TGTGCCAGCAGCTTAGACGAGGTGGAAGTCTACGAGCAGTACTTC; CDR3aa: CASSLDEVEVYEQYF
d_gene: TRBD1; v_gene: TRBV6-1; j_gene: TRBJ2-7; abundance: many; CDR3nt: TGTGCCACCCACCAGACAGGGGAGGCCTACGAGCAGTACTTC; CDR3aa: CATHQTGEAYEQYF
d_gene: .; v_gene: TRBV20-1; j_gene: TRBJ2-4; abundance: many; CDR3nt: TGCAGTGCTAGAGACTCTAGTGACATTCAGTACTTC; CDR3aa: CSARDSSDIQYF
d_gene: .; v_gene: TRBV7-8; j_gene: TRBJ1-1; abundance: .; CDR3nt: TGTGCCAGCAGCTTAGGTCAGCTAGGCCCCACTGAAGCTTTCTTT; CDR3aa: CASSLGQLGPTEAFF
d_gene: .; v_gene: TRBV20-1; j_gene: TRBJ1-1; abundance: .; CDR3nt: TGCAGTGCTAGAGATATGGGGTGGAACACTGAAGCTTTCTTT; CDR3aa: CSARDMGWNTEAFF
d_gene: .; v_gene: TRBV10-3; j_gene: TRBJ2-1; abundance: many; CDR3nt: TGTGCCATCAGTGCCCCGGAGGGGCAGTTCTTC; CDR3aa: CAISAPEGQFF
d_gene: .; v_gene: TRBV5-1; j_gene: TRBJ1-1; abundance: .; CDR3nt: TGCGCCAGCAGGAAGATTACCTCACAGTCCATGAACACTGAAGCTTTCTTT; CDR3aa: CASRKITSQSMNTEAFF
d_gene: TRBD1; v_gene: TRBV20-1; j_gene: TRBJ1-6; abundance: .; CDR3nt: TGCAGTGCTAAAGTGGGACAGAAAAATTCACCCCTCCACTTT; CDR3aa: CSAKVGQKNSPLHF
d_gene: .; v_gene: TRBV29-1; j_gene: TRBJ2-7; abundance: many; CDR3nt: TGCAGCGTTGAAGACTACGAGCAGTACTTC; CDR3aa: CSVEDYEQYF
d_gene: .; v_gene: TRBV12-3/TRBV12-4; j_gene: TRBJ2-7; abundance: many; CDR3nt: TGTGCCAGCAGTTTAGAAGGGTTAGGGAAGGCGGACGAGCAGTACTTC; CDR3aa: CASSLEGLGKADEQYF
d_gene: TRBD1; v_gene: TRBV7-2; j_gene: TRBJ2-1; abundance: .; CDR3nt: TGTGCCAGCAGCCCGAGGGACAGGACCCCGGGATGTTTTCTGTTCTTC; CDR3aa: CASSPRDRTPGCFLFF
d_gene: .; v_gene: TRBV10-2; j_gene: TRBJ2-1; abundance: .; CDR3nt: TGCGCCAGCAGTGACAGGTCGGGGAGATCCTACAATGAGCAGTTCTTC; CDR3aa: CASSDRSGRSYNEQFF
d_gene: .; v_gene: TRBV7-8; j_gene: TRBJ1-1; abundance: few; CDR3nt: TGTGCCAGCAGCTTAGGAGGGGTAGCTATGAACACTGAAGCTTTCTTT; CDR3aa: CASSLGGVAMNTEAFF
d_gene: .; v_gene: TRBV20-1; j_gene: TRBJ1-1; abundance: many; CDR3nt: TGCAGTGCCCCGAGGGGCTTGAACACTGAAGCTTTCTTT; CDR3aa: CSAPRGLNTEAFF
d_gene: TRBD1; v_gene: TRBV29-1; j_gene: TRBJ1-5; abundance: few; CDR3nt: TGCAGCGTGCTAACGGGGACAGGGCAAGGGCTGGAGCAGCCCCAGCATTTT; CDR3aa: CSVLTGTGQGLEQPQHF
d_gene: TRBD2; v_gene: TRBV7-6; j_gene: TRBJ2-3; abundance: .; CDR3nt: TGTGCCAGCAGCTCGCGGACTAGTACAGATACGCAGTATTTT; CDR3aa: CASSSRTSTDTQYF
d_gene: TRBD2; v_gene: TRBV7-3; j_gene: TRBJ2-5; abundance: many; CDR3nt: TGTGCCAGCAGCTTAGTCGGAGGGAGGGAGGAGACCCAGTACTTC; CDR3aa: CASSLVGGREETQYF
d_gene: .; v_gene: TRBV20-1; j_gene: TRBJ2-3; abundance: many; CDR3nt: TGCAGTGCTACTGGCGGGGGCCCGACAGATACGCAGTATTTT; CDR3aa: CSATGGGPTDTQYF
d_gene: .; v_gene: TRBV25-1; j_gene: TRBJ2-7; abundance: few; CDR3nt: TGTGCCAGCAGTGAATTTTCTCCCCCGGGCGAGCAGTACTTC; CDR3aa: CASSEFSPPGEQYF
d_gene: TRBD1; v_gene: TRBV15; j_gene: TRBJ2-2; abundance: many; CDR3nt: TGTGCCACCAGCAGAGAAATGATGGGACAGCGATATCCCGGGGAGCTGTTTTTT; CDR3aa: CATSREMMGQRYPGELFF
d_gene: .; v_gene: TRBV28; j_gene: TRBJ1-2; abundance: many; CDR3nt: TGTGCCAGCAGTTTAGCGGCAGTCTATGGCTACACCTTC; CDR3aa: CASSLAAVYGYTF
d_gene: TRBD1; v_gene: TRBV6-5; j_gene: TRBJ2-7; abundance: .; CDR3nt: TGTGCCAGCAGCTATCACAGGGGCGATGAGCAGTACTTC; CDR3aa: CASSYHRGDEQYF
d_gene: .; v_gene: TRBV5-1; j_gene: TRBJ1-2; abundance: many; CDR3nt: TGCGCCAGCAGGTCCGGCTCCGTGGGCCGTGATAACTATGGCTACACCTTC; CDR3aa: CASRSGSVGRDNYGYTF
d_gene: .; v_gene: TRBV3-1; j_gene: TRBJ2-5; abundance: few; CDR3nt: TGTGCCAGCAGCCAAGTACCGGGGCAGTCAGAGACCCAGTACTTC; CDR3aa: CASSQVPGQSETQYF
d_gene: .; v_gene: TRBV12-3/TRBV12-4; j_gene: TRBJ2-4; abundance: many; CDR3nt: TGTGCCAGCAGTTTCTCCCCTCAGGGAAGAGCCAAAAACATTCAGTACTTC; CDR3aa: CASSFSPQGRAKNIQYF
d_gene: .; v_gene: TRBV2; j_gene: TRBJ2-7; abundance: .; CDR3nt: TGTGCCAGCAATCCTCAACCGGTGGAGCAGTACTTC; CDR3aa: CASNPQPVEQYF
d_gene: .; v_gene: TRBV28; j_gene: TRBJ2-1; abundance: many; CDR3nt: TGTGCCATCACACAGTTCCCGACGTCTAATGAGCAGTTCTTC; CDR3aa: CAITQFPTSNEQFF
d_gene: TRBD1; v_gene: TRBV20-1; j_gene: TRBJ1-6; abundance: many; CDR3nt: TGCAGTGCTAGAGATCGCCAATTACAGGGGAGGAATTCACCCCTCCACTTT; CDR3aa: CSARDRQLQGRNSPLHF
d_gene: TRBD2; v_gene: TRBV28; j_gene: TRBJ2-5; abundance: .; CDR3nt: TGTGCCAGCAGTTCCCTTACTAGCGGGAAAGAGACCCAGTACTTC; CDR3aa: CASSSLTSGKETQYF
d_gene: .; v_gene: TRBV5-6; j_gene: TRBJ2-7; abundance: many; CDR3nt: TGTGCCAGCAGCTTCTTGGCCTACGAGCAGTACTTC; CDR3aa: CASSFLAYEQYF
d_gene: .; v_gene: TRBV7-9; j_gene: TRBJ1-2; abundance: .; CDR3nt: TGTGCCAGCAGCTCCCTTATTGGGACCTCACACCGGGGCTACACCTTC; CDR3aa: CASSSLIGTSHRGYTF
d_gene: TRBD1; v_gene: TRBV28; j_gene: TRBJ1-2; abundance: many; CDR3nt: TGTGCCAGCGTTGGGGACAGGGTCAGTTTCAACTATGGCTACACCTTC; CDR3aa: CASVGDRVSFNYGYTF
d_gene: TRBD1; v_gene: TRBV6-1; j_gene: TRBJ2-7; abundance: .; CDR3nt: TGTGCCAGCAGCCGGGACAGGGGGGCCTACGAGCAGTACTTC; CDR3aa: CASSRDRGAYEQYF